This entry lists 11 T cell receptor beta chains sequenced from one sample in a study of blood T cells in healthy people across ages. Primers used in a second PCR of about 7 to 12 cycles were a sample-barcoded 5' primer and a J-beta primer mix. TCRdb redid the calling of the 5' RACE reads with MiXCR, one entry per CDR3 protein. The sample holds 800,000 or so distinct CDR3 sequences; around 25% are singletons and the top ten take under 4.5%. A further study also used this sample, focusing on T cells of mothers and their children.

Sequencing input: blood. Source of these receptors: a boy aged 5-17 years in good health.

The gene calls are TRBV20-1 and TRBJ1-4; no clear D. There are 14 residues in the CDR3. Germline values: CDR1 DFQATT, CDR2 SNEGSKA (reference sequence). Deletions cut 3 bases from V and 1 base from J, with 9 bases between. CDR3 sequence reads: CSASVWITNEKLFF. The CDR3, as DNA: TGCAGTGCTAGTGTATGGATAACTAATGAAAAACTGTTTTTT.

There are a few counts of this clonotype. This chain uses TRBV5-1 with TRBJ2-1; TRBD2 agrees at 14 bases. CDR1 and CDR2 (germline): SGHRS, YFSETQ. The CDR3 extends over 15 amino acids. The J segment lost 6 bases and the V segment lost 5 bases, leaving 4 bases of the junction unmatched. CDR3 nucleotides: TGCGCCAGCAGACCCGGGACTAGCGGGGGCAATGAGCAGTTCTTC. Translation: CASRPGTSGGNEQFF.

The chain couples TRBV7-2 to TRBJ2-7, with 12 bases fitting TRBD2. Germline V gene sequence: CDR1 SGHTA, CDR2 FQGNSA. Losses at the gene ends were 2 bases for V and 5 bases for J; bases not matched to a gene: 4. CDR3 length: 15 residues. CDR3 coding DNA: TGTGCCAGCAGCTTAACCTGGACTAGCGGGAACGAGCAGTACTTC. Residues: CASSLTWTSGNEQYF.

This clonotype has only a few counts. This chain uses TRBV7-2 with TRBJ2-7; D could derive from TRBD1 or TRBD2 (5 bases each). The V end was cut by 2 bases, the J end by 5 bases, with 13 bases between. Germline-derived CDR1 and CDR2 are SGHTA and FQGNSA. The CDR3 length is 14 residues. The CDR3 here is CASSLKGPGNEQYF. The DNA for the CDR3 is TGTGCCAGCAGCTTAAAGGGACCCGGGAACGAGCAGTACTTC.

This clonotype appeared a few times. V is TRBV28 and J is TRBJ2-3; D could derive from TRBD1 or TRBD2 (5 bases each). Germline V gene sequence: CDR1 MDHEN, CDR2 SYDVKM. This CDR3 is 17 amino acids long. Trimming cost V 2 bases and J 2 bases, with 17 bases left between them. CDR3 nucleotides: TGTGCCAGCAGTTTACGTACTAGGGGAACGATCACAGATACGCAGTATTTT. Translation: CASSLRTRGTITDTQYF.

The CDR3 DNA sequence: TGTGCCAGCAGCTTAAATTACGGGAAAGGACAAGAGACCCAGTACTTC. Translating it yields CASSLNYGKGQETQYF. This chain links TRBV7-9 with TRBJ2-5; the D gene is possibly TRBD2 (5 bases). The germline V gene has CDR1 SEHNR and CDR2 FQNEAQ (reference sequence). The CDR3 is made up of 16 amino acids. V shed 2 bases and J shed 2 bases, with 15 bases lying between them.

This chain links TRBV28 with TRBJ2-1; weak D call: TRBD1 (5 bases). TRBJ2-7 explains the end of the DNA better; the J call may be wrong. Germline loops: CDR1 MDHEN, CDR2 SYDVKM. This CDR3 spans 17 amino acids. CDR3 bases: TGTGCCAGCAGTCTCGAAGGGGAAAGGGGCAACTCCTACGAGCAGTACTTC. Protein: CASSLEGERGNSYEQYF.

This clonotype was seen a handful of times. This rearrangement joins TRBV7-9 to TRBJ1-2; D is ambiguous. V lost 0 bases to trimming and J lost 0 bases, with 8 bases between them. This CDR3 spans 15 amino acids. CDR1 SEHNR and CDR2 FQNEAQ come from the germline V gene (reference sequence). CDR3 in amino acids: CASSLAVVSNYGYTF. CDR3 nucleotide sequence: TGTGCCAGCAGCTTAGCCGTAGTCTCTAACTATGGCTACACCTTC.

The V call is TRBV3-1, the J call TRBJ2-5; 8 bases map to TRBD2. The CDR3 length is 15 residues. The germline CDR1 and CDR2 sequences are LGHDT and YNNKEL (reference sequence). Losses at the gene ends were 0 bases for V and 9 bases for J; bases not matched to a gene: 9. CDR3 residues: CASSQEGSGRLPQYF. The CDR3 nucleotides read TGTGCCAGCAGCCAAGAAGGGAGCGGGAGACTGCCCCAGTACTTC.

The CDR3 DNA is TGTGCCAGCAGCACTGACCTAGCGGGGGGGCCGGTAGATACGCAGTATTTT. This encodes CASSTDLAGGPVDTQYF. The rearrangement joins TRBV7-2 to TRBJ2-3; 12 bases are shared with TRBD2. The germline CDR1 and CDR2 sequences are SGHTA and FQGNSA. Trimming took 5 bases from V and 5 from J; bases not matched to a gene: 11. The CDR3 sequence is 17 residues long.

The chain links TRBV28 to TRBJ2-1; D unclear. V was cut by 6 bases and J by 5 bases, with 14 bases left in between. CDR1 and CDR2 from the germline V gene are MDHEN and SYDVKM. This CDR3 has 14 residues. This CDR3 is CASSPRIADNEQFF. The CDR3 coding sequence is TGTGCCAGCAGCCCCCGTATTGCGGACAATGAGCAGTTCTTC.